This T cell receptor beta chain was captured by sequencing in a study of breast tumors, draining lymph nodes, adjacent tissues. Study results and limitations: Compared with basal-like, luminal-like tumors shared significantly more repertoire with nontumor tissue.

This clonotype was detected only a few times. Antigen: not known. Axillary draining lymph nodes of breast cancer patients supplied the node samples. TCRdb processed the multiplex PCR reads anew with MiXCR; each CDR3 protein has one entry. Of some 130,000 distinct CDR3 sequences in the sample, around 24% were seen once. The CDR3 contains 12 residues. Trimming took off 4 bases at V and 5 bases at J, with 8 bases between the two ends. The V gene's germline CDR1 is LGHDT and CDR2 YNNKEL (reference sequence). Input material: axillary lymph node tissue. The clonotype originates from a female donor with breast cancer. Some clones in this sample may be carry-over from other donors' samples. The V call is TRBV3-1, the J call TRBJ2-5, with D unresolved. The CDR3 sequence: CASSPARETQYF. CDR3 in DNA: TGTGCCAGCAGCCCAGCAAGGGAGACCCAGTACTTC.